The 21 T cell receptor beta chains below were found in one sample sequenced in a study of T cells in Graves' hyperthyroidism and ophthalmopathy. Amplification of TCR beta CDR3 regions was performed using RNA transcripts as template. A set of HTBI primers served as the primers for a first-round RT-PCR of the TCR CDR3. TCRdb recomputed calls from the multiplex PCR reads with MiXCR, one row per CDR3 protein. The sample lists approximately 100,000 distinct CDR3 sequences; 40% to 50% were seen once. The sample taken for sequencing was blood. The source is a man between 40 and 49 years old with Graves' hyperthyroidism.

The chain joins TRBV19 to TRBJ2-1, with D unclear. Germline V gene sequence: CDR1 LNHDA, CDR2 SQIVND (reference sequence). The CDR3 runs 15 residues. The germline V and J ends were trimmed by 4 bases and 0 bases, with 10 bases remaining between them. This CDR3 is CASSSAPRSYNEQFF. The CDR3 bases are TGTGCCAGTAGTAGTGCCCCACGCTCCTACAATGAGCAGTTCTTC.

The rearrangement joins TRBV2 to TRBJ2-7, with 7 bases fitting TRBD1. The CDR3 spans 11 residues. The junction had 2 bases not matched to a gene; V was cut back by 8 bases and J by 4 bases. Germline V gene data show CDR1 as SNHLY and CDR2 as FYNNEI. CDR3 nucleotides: TGTGCCAGCTGGGACAGATACGAGCAGTACTTC. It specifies CASWDRYEQYF.

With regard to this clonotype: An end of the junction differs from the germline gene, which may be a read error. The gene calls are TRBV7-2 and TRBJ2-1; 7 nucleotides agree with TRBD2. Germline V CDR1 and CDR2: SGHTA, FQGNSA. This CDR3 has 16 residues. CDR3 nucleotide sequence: TGTGCCAGCAGCTATCCTGGCGGGAGCTCCTACAATGGGCAGTTCTTC. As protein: CASSYPGGSSYNGQFF.

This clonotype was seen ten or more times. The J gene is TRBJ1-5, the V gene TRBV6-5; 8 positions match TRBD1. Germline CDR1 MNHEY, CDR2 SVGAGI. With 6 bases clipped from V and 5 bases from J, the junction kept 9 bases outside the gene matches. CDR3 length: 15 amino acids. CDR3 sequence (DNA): TGTGCCAGCAGACCCGGGGACAGGCAATATCAGCCCCAGCATTTT. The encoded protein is CASRPGDRQYQPQHF.

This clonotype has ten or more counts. This CDR3 reads CASSRWQAINYGYTF. Written as DNA, the CDR3 is TGCGCCAGCAGCCGGTGGCAGGCTATTAACTATGGCTACACCTTC. The chain couples TRBV5-1 to TRBJ1-2; D not certain. The V gene lost 4 bases and the J gene lost 1 base, with 14 bases spanning the gap. The CDR3 sequence is 15 residues long. Germline-derived CDR1 and CDR2 are SGHRS and YFSETQ.

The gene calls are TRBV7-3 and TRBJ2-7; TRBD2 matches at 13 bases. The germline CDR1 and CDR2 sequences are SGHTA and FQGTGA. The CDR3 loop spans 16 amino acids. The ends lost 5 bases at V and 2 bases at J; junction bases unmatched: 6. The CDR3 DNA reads TGTGCCAGCAGCACTAGCGGGAGGGCCGGGACCTACGAGCAGTACTTC. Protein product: CASSTSGRAGTYEQYF.

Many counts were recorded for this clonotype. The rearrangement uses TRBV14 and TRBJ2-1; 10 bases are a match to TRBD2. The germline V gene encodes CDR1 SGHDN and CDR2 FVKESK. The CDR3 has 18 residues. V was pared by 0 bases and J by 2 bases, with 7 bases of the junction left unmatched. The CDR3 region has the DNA TGTGCCAGCAGCCAAGAGCAGGGACTAGCGTTGACCTACAATGAGCAGTTCTTC. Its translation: CASSQEQGLALTYNEQFF. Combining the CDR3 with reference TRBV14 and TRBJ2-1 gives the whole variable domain EAGVTQFPSHSVIEKGQTVTLRCDPISGHDNLYWYRRVMGKEIKFLLHFVKESKQDESGMPNNRFLAERTGGTYSTLKVQPAELEDSGVYFCASSQEQGLALTYNEQFFGPGTRLTVL.

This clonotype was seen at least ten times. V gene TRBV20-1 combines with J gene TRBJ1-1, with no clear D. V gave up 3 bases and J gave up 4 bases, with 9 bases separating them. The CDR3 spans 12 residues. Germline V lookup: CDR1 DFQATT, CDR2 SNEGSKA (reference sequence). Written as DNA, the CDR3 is TGCAGTGCTAGGGGAGGGTTCACTGAAGCTTTCTTT. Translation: CSARGGFTEAFF.

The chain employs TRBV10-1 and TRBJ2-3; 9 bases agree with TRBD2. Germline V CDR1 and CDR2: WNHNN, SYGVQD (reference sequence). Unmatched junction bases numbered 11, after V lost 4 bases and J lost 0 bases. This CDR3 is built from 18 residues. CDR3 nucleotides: TGCGCCAGCAGTGCTAGAGCGGGACTAGCAGTTAGCACAGATACGCAGTATTTT. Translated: CASSARAGLAVSTDTQYF.

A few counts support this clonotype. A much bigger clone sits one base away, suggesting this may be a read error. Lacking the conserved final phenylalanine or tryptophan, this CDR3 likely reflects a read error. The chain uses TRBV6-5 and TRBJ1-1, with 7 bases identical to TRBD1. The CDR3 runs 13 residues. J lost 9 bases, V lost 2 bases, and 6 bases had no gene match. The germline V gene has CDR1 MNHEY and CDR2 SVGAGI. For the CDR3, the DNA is TGTGCCAGCAGTTACCGACAGGGTTCAAAAGCTTTCTCT. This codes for CASSYRQGSKAFS.

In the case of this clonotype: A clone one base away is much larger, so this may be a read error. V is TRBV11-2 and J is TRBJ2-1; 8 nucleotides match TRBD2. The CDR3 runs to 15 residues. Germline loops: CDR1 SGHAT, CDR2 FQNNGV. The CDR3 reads CANSLASGSYNEQFF. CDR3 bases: TGTGCCAACAGCTTAGCTAGCGGGTCATACAATGAGCAGTTCTTC.

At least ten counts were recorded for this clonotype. The CDR3 protein is CASSFRSGRETQYF. Here the CDR3 DNA reads TGTGCCAGCAGTTTCCGGAGCGGGAGGGAGACCCAGTACTTC. The chain links TRBV28 to TRBJ2-5, with 9 bases lining up with TRBD2. J was trimmed by 5 bases and V by 3 bases; bases with no gene match: 4. This CDR3 comprises 14 residues. Germline V gives CDR1 MDHEN, CDR2 SYDVKM.

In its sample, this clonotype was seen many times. The CDR3 sequence is CASSLGWVPAPNYGYTF. DNA of the CDR3: TGTGCCAGCAGCTTAGGGTGGGTGCCAGCTCCAAACTATGGCTACACCTTC. The chain employs TRBV7-2 and TRBJ1-2; the D is unclear. Trimming took off 1 base at V and 2 bases at J, with 17 bases between the two ends. The CDR3 length is 17 residues. Germline values: CDR1 SGHTA, CDR2 FQGNSA.

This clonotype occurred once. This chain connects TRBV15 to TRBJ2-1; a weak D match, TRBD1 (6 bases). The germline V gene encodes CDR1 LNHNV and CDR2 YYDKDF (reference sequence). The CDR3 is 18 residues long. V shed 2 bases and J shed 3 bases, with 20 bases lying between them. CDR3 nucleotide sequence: TGTGCCACCAGCAGACCCGACCCCACAGGGTTTGACTACAATGAGCAGTTCTTC. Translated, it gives CATSRPDPTGFDYNEQFF.

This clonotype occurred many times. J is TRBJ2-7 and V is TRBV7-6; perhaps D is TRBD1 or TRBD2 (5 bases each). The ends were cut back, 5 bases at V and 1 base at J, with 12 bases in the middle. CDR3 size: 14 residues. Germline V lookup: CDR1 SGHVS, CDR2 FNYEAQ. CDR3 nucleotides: TGTGCCAGCAGCCCCGGTGGGGGATCCTACGAGCAGTACTTC. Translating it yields CASSPGGGSYEQYF.

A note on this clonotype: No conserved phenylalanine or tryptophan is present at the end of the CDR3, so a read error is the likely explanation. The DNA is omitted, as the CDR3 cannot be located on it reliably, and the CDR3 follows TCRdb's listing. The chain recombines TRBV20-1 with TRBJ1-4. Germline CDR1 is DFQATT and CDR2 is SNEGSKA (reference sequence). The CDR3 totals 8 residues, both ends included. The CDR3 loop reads CSARDSGR.

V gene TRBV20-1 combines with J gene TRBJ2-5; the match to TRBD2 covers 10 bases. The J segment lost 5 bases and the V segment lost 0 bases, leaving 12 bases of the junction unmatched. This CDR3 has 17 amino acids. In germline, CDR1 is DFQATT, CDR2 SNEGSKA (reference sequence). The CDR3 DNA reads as TGCAGTGCTAGAGATAACAAGGCTAGCGGGAGATACGAGACCCAGTACTTC. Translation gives CSARDNKASGRYETQYF.

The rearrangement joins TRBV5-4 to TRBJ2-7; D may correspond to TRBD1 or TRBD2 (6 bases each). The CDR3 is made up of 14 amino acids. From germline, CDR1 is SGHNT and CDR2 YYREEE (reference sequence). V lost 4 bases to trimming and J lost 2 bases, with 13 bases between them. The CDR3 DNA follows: TGTGCCAGCAGCCCAGGGGCTAGCGCCTACGAGCAGTACTTC. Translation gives CASSPGASAYEQYF.

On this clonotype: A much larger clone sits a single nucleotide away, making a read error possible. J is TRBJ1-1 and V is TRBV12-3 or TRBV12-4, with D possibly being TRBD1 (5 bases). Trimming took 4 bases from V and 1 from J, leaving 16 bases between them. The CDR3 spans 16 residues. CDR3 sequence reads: CASSSGSNPGNTEAFF. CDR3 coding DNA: TGTGCCAGCAGTTCAGGGTCAAACCCAGGGAACACTGAAGCTTTCTTT.

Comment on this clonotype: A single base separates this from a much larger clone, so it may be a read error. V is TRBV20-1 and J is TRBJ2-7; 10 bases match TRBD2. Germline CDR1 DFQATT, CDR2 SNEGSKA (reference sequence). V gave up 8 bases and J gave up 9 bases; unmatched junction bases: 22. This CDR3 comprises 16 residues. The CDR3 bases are TGCAGTCCGAGTAACCCACTAGCGGGACTCCTCCAAGGGCAGTACTTC. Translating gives CSPSNPLAGLLQGQYF.

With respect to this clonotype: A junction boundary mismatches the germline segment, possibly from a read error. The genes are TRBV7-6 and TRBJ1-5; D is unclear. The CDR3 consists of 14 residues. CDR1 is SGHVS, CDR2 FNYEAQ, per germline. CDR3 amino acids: CASSSRLDNEPQHF. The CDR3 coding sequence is TGTGCCAGCAGCTCCCGACTAGACAATGAGCCCCAGCATTTT.